The source of this T cell receptor (beta chain) is a study of radiation and T cells in renal cell carcinoma. The method was immunoSEQ multiplex PCR; TCRdb's version includes in-frame clones alone and lacks a portion of them. The sample carries fewer than 80,000 clones, less than 85% recorded once. This CDR3 is built from 15 residues. Germline assignment: CDR1 SGHTA and CDR2 FQGNSA. Trimming removed 1 base from V and 6 bases from J; junction bases left unmatched: 3. Time point described: blood 4 weeks post-SBRT, at nephrectomy. Indicated treatment: 15 Gy SBRT to primary tumor, nephrectomy 4 weeks later. Nephrectomy followed 15 Gy stereotactic body radiation by 4 weeks. Serial blood draws occurred at baseline and 2 and 4 weeks post-SBRT.

The TCR was taken from a woman aged 55-75 years with renal cell carcinoma. This chain joins TRBV7-2 and TRBJ2-1; 10 bases map to TRBD2. The sequences come from blood, collected from a patient whose treatment included radiotherapy and nephrectomy. As DNA, the CDR3 is TGTGCCAGCAGCTTAGGGTCTAGCGGGAGCAATGAGCAGTTCTTC. Its protein product is CASSLGSSGSNEQFF.